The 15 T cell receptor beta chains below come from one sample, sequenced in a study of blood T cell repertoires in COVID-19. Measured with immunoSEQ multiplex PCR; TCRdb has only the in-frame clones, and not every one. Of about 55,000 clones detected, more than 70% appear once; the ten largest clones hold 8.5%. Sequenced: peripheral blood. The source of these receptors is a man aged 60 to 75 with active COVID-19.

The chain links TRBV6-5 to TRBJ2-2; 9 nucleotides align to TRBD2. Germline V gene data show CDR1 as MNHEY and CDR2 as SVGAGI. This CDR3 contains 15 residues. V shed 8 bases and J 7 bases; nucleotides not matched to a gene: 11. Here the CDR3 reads CASVTGLALGGELFF. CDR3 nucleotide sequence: TGTGCCAGCGTTACGGGACTAGCCCTCGGCGGGGAGCTGTTTTTT.

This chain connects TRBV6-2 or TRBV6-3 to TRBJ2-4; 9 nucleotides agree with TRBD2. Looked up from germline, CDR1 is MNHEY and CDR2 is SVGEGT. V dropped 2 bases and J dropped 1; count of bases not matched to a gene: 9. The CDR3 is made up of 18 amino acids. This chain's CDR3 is CASSYGGGRALAKNIQYF. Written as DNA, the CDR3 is TGTGCCAGCAGTTACGGAGGCGGGAGGGCCTTGGCCAAAAACATTCAGTACTTC.

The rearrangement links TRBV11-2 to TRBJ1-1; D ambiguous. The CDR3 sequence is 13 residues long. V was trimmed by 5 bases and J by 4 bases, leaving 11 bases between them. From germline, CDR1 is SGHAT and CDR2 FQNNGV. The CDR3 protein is CASSTARGTEAFF. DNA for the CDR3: TGTGCCAGCAGCACCGCACGGGGCACTGAAGCTTTCTTT.

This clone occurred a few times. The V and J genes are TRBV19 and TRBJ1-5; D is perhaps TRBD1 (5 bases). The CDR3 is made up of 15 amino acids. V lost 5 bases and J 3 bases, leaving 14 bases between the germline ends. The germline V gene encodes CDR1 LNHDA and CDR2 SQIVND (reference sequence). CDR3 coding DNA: TGTGCCAGTAGTTCTTCAAGGGGCTACAATCAGCCCCAGCATTTT. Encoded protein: CASSSSRGYNQPQHF.

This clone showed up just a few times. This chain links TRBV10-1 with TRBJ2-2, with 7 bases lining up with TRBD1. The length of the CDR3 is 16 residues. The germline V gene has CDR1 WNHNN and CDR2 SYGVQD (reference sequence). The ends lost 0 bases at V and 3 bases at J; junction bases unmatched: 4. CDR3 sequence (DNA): TGCGCCAGCAGTGAGTCGTATCAGGGGGACACCGGGGAGCTGTTTTTT. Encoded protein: CASSESYQGDTGELFF.

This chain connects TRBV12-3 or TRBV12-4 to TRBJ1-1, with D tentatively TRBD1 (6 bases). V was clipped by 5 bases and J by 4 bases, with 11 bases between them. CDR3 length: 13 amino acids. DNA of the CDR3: TGTGCCAGCAGTCGACAGGCCACCACTGAAGCTTTCTTT. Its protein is CASSRQATTEAFF.

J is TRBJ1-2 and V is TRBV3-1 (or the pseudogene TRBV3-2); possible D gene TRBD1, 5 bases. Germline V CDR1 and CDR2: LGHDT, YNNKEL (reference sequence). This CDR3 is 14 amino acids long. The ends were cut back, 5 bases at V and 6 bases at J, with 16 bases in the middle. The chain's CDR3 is CASSFLQVGDGYTF. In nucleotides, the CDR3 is TGTGCCAGCAGCTTCCTACAGGTTGGGGATGGCTACACCTTC.

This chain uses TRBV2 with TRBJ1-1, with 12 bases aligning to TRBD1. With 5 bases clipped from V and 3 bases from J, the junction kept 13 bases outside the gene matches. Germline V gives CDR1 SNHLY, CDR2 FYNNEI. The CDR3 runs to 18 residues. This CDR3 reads CASSRLGGTGGPDTEAFF. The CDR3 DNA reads TGTGCCAGCAGTAGGCTCGGGGGGACAGGGGGCCCAGACACTGAAGCTTTCTTT.

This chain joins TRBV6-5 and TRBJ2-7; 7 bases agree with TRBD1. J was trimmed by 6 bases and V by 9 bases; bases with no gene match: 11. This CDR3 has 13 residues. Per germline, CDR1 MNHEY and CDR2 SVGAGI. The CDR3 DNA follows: TGTGCCAGTAGGCTTACAGGGGTCGGCGAGCAGTACTTC. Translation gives CASRLTGVGEQYF.

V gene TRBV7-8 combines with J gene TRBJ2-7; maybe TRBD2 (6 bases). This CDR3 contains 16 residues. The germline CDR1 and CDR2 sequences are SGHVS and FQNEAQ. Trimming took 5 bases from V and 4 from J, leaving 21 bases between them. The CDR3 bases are TGTGCCAGCAGCACGGCGGGGTGGAGCGGCCAATACGAGCAGTACTTC. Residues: CASSTAGWSGQYEQYF.

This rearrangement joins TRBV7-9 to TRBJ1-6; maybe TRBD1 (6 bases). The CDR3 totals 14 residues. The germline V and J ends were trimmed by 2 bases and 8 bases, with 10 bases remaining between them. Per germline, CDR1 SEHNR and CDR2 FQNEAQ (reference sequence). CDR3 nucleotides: TGTGCCAGCAGCTTAAGGCAGGGGTATTCACCCCTCCACTTT. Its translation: CASSLRQGYSPLHF.

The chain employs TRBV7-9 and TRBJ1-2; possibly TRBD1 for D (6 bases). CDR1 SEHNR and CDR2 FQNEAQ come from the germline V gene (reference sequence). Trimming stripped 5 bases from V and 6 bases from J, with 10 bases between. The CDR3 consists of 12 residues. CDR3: CASSPNRDGYTF. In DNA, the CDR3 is TGTGCCAGCAGCCCTAACAGGGATGGCTACACCTTC.

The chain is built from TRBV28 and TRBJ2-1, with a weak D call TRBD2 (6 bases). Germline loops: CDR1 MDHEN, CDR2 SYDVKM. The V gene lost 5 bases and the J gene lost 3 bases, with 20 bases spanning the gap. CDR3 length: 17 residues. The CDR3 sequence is CASSPPEREWGYNEQFF. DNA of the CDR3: TGTGCCAGCAGTCCCCCCGAACGGGAGTGGGGCTACAATGAGCAGTTCTTC.

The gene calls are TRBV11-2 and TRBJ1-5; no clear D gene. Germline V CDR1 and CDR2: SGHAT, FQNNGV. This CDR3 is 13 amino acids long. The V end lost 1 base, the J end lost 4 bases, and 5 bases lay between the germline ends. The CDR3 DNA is TGTGCCAGCAGCTTAGGGCGGAATCAGCCCCAGCATTTT. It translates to CASSLGRNQPQHF.

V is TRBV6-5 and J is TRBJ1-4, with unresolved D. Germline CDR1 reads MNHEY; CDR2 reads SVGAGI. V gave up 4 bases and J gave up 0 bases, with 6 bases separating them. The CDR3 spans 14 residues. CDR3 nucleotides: TGTGCCAGCAGTTTATCTGCAACTAATGAAAAACTGTTTTTT. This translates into CASSLSATNEKLFF.